The 8 T cell receptor beta chains given below trace back to one sample, sequenced in a study of OX40 agonist ivuxolimab in advanced cancers. Receptor libraries were prepared by the immunoSEQ multiplex PCR assay. In TCRdb, the immuneACCESS table is reduced to in-frame sequences with V and J assigned. These tables do not hold every clone; where another copy was compared, an unresolved V gene accounts for under half, and the others remain unexplained. The sample has fewer than 65,000 clones on record, approximately 80% of them singletons. Jointly, the top ten make up about 3.9% of the sample. Sequenced material: CD4+ or CD8+ T cells sorted from blood, taken in a trial of the OX40 agonist ivuxolimab. These receptors were collected from an adult with an advanced solid tumor such as melanoma, head and neck, liver or kidney cancer.

V and J are TRBV5-1 and TRBJ2-3, with 9 bases lining up with TRBD2. Per the germline V gene, CDR1 is SGHRS and CDR2 is YFSETQ. The CDR3 has 14 residues. Trimming removed 5 bases from V and 2 bases from J; junction bases left unmatched: 3. This chain's CDR3 is CASRASGDTDTQYF. CDR3 nucleotides: TGCGCCAGCAGAGCTAGCGGGGACACAGATACGCAGTATTTT.

The CDR3 DNA follows: TGTGCCAGCACCTTCCTAATAAGACAGGCCGGGGAGCTGTTTTTT. As protein: CASTFLIRQAGELFF. The chain carries TRBV6-1 and TRBJ2-2; D perhaps matches TRBD1 (6 bases). Germline-derived CDR1 and CDR2 are MNHNS and SASEGT. The CDR3 covers 15 residues. The V end was cut by 7 bases, the J end by 6 bases, with 18 bases between.

The rearrangement links TRBV6-5 to TRBJ1-5; D is ambiguous. Germline V gene data show CDR1 as MNHEY and CDR2 as SVGAGI. CDR3 size: 15 residues. Trimming took off 0 bases at V and 0 bases at J, with 6 bases between the two ends. DNA of the CDR3: TGTGCCAGCAGTTACTCGAGAATTAGCAATCAGCCCCAGCATTTT. Protein: CASSYSRISNQPQHF.

This rearrangement joins TRBV9 to TRBJ2-5; possible D gene TRBD2, 6 bases. Trimming left V 4 bases short and J 5 bases short, with 18 bases between. CDR3 size: 15 residues. Looked up from germline, CDR1 is SGDLS and CDR2 is YYNGEE. CDR3 in amino acids: CASSYGNSGRETQYF. CDR3 nucleotides: TGTGCCAGCAGCTACGGTAACAGCGGGCGGGAGACCCAGTACTTC.

This clone was counted only a few times. The genes are TRBV18 and TRBJ1-1, with TRBD1 identical over 7 bases. J gave up 5 bases and V 3 bases, and 12 bases lay outside the gene matches. The germline V gene encodes CDR1 KGHSH and CDR2 LQKENI. The CDR3 loop spans 16 amino acids. The CDR3 region has the DNA TGTGCCAGCTCACCGACAGGGCTGATAGCGGGTACTGAAGCTTTCTTT. Translation: CASSPTGLIAGTEAFF.

This clone was seen a single time. The chain links TRBV7-9 to TRBJ2-3; no clear D. The CDR3 has 12 residues. Germline V lookup: CDR1 SEHNR, CDR2 FQNEAQ (reference sequence). Trimming cost V 4 bases and J 8 bases, with 10 bases left between them. CDR3 region: CASSSILITQYF. CDR3 DNA: TGTGCCAGCAGCTCAATTCTTATTACGCAGTATTTT.

The chain joins TRBV14 to TRBJ1-2; maybe TRBD1 (5 bases). Germline V lookup: CDR1 SGHDN, CDR2 FVKESK. The CDR3 has 11 residues. Trimming removed 1 base at V and 8 bases at J, with 5 bases between. In DNA form, the CDR3 reads TGTGCCAGCAGCCAAGGGGGGGGCTACACCTTC. This encodes CASSQGGGYTF.

V usage is TRBV19 and J usage is TRBJ2-3, with 11 nucleotides matching TRBD2. There are 15 residues in the CDR3. Germline trimming cut 7 bases from V and 7 bases from J; bases unmatched to any gene: 10. CDR1 LNHDA and CDR2 SQIVND come from the germline V gene (reference sequence). The CDR3: CASKGASGRTNTQYF. As DNA, the CDR3 is TGTGCCAGTAAGGGGGCTAGCGGGAGGACGAATACGCAGTATTTT.